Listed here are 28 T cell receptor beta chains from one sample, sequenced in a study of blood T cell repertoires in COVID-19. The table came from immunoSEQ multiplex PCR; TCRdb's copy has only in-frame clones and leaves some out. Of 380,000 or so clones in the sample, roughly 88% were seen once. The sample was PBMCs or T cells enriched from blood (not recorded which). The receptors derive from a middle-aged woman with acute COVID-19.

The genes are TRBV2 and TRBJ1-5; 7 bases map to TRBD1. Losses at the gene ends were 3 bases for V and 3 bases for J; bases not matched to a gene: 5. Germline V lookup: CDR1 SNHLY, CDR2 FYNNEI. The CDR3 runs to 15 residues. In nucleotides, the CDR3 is TGTGCCAGCAGTGATCATGGGACAGTCAATCAGCCCCAGCATTTT. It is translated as CASSDHGTVNQPQHF.

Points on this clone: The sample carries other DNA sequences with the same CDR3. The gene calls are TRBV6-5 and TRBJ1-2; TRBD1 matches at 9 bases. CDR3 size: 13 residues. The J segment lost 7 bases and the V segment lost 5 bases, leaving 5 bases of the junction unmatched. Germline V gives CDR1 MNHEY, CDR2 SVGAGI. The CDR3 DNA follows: TGTGCCAGCAGTAGGACAGGGGCAGGTGGCTACACCTTC. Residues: CASSRTGAGGYTF.

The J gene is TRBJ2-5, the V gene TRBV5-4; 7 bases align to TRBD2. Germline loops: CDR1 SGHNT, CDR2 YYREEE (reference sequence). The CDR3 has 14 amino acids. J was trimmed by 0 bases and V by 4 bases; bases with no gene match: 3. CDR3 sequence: CASSGGGYQETQYF. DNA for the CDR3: TGTGCCAGCAGCGGGGGGGGGTACCAAGAGACCCAGTACTTC.

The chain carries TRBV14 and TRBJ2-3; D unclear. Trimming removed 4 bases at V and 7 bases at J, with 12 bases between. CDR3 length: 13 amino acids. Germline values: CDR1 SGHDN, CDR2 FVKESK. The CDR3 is CASSPQLTNTQYF. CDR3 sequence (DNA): TGTGCCAGCAGCCCCCAGTTGACAAATACGCAGTATTTT.

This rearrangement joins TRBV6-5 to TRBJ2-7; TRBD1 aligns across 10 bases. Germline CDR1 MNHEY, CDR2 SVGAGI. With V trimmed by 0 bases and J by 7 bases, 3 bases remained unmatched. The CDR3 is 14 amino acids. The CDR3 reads CASSYSGTGEEQYF. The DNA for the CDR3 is TGTGCCAGCAGTTACTCGGGGACAGGGGAGGAGCAGTACTTC.

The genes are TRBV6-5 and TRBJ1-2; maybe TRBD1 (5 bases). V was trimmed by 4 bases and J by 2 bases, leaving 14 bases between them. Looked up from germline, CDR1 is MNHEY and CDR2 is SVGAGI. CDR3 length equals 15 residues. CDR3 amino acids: CASSSLQGGNYGYTF. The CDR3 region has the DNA TGTGCCAGCAGTTCCCTCCAGGGAGGAAACTATGGCTACACCTTC.

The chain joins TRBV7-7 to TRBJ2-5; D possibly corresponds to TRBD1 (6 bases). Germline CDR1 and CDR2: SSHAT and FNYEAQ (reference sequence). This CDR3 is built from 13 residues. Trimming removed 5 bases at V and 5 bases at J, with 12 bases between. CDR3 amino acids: CASSQTGPETQYF. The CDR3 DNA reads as TGTGCCAGCAGCCAAACAGGGCCGGAGACCCAGTACTTC.

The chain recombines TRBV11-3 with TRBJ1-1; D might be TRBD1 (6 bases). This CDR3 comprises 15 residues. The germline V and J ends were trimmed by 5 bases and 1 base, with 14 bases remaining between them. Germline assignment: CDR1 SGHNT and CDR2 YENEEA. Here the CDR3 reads CASSPDWDKNTEAFF. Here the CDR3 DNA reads TGTGCCAGCAGCCCGGATTGGGACAAGAACACTGAAGCTTTCTTT.

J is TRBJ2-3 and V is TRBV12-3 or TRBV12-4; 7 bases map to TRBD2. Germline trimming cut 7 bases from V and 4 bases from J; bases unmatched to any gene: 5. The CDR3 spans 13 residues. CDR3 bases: TGTGCCAGCACCCTGGGGGGGGCAGATACGCAGTATTTT. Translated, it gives CASTLGGADTQYF.

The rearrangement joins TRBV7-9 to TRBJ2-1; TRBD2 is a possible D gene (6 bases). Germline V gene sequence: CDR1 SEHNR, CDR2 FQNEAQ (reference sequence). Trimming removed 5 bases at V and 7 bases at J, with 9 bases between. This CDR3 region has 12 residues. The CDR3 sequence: CASSGSGNEQFF. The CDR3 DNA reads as TGTGCCAGCAGCGGCAGCGGGAATGAGCAGTTCTTC.

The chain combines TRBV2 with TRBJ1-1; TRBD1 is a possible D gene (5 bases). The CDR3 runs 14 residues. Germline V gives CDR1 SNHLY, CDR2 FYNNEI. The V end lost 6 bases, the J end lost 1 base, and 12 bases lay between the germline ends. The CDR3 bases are TGTGCCAGCAGGTTAACAGGTCAGAACACTGAAGCTTTCTTT. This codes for CASRLTGQNTEAFF.

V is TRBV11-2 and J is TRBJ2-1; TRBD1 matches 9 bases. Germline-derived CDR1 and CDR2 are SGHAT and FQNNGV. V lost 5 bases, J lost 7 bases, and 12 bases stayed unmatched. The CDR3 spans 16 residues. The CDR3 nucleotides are TGTGCCAGCAGCGCCCATCCGGGACAGGGTTTTAATGAGCAGTTCTTC. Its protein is CASSAHPGQGFNEQFF. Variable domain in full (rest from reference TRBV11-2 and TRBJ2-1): EAGVAQSPRYKIIEKRQSVAFWCNPISGHATLYWYQQILGQGPKLLIQFQNNGVVDDSQLPKDRFSAERLKGVDSTLKIQPAKLEDSAVYLCASSAHPGQGFNEQFFGPGTRLTVL.

The CDR3 here is CASSYSRLAGGNEQFF. The CDR3 nucleotides are TGCGCCAGCAGCTACTCACGACTAGCGGGGGGGAATGAGCAGTTCTTC. The genes are TRBV5-1 and TRBJ2-1; 14 positions agree with TRBD2. Germline values: CDR1 SGHRS, CDR2 YFSETQ. The CDR3 is 16 residues long. The J segment lost 7 bases and the V segment lost 3 bases, leaving 6 bases of the junction unmatched.

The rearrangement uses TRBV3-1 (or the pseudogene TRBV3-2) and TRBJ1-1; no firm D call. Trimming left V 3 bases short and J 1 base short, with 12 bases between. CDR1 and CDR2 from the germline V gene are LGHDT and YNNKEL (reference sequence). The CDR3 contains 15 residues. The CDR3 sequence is CASSQGRNPNTEAFF. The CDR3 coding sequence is TGTGCCAGCAGCCAGGGCAGGAACCCGAACACTGAAGCTTTCTTT.

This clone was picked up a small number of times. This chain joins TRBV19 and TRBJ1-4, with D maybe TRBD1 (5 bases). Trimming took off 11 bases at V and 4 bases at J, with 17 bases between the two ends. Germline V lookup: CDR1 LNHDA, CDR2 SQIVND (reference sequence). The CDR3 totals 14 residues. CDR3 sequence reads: CASRPDSYNEKLFF. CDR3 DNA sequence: TGTGCCTCCCGCCCCGACAGCTATAATGAAAAACTGTTTTTT.

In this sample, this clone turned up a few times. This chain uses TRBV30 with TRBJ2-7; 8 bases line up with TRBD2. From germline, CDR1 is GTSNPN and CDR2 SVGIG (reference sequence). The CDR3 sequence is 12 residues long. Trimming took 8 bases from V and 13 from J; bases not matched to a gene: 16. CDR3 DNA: TGTGCCGGCAAAACCGGAGTAGCGGGGCTATACTTC. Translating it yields CAGKTGVAGLYF.

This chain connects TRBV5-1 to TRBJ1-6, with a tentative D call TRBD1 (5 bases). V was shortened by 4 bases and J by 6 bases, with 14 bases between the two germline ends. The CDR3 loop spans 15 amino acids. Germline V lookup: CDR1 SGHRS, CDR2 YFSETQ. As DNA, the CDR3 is TGCGCCAGCAGCCTTGGGGCTAGTGGTAATTCACCCCTCCACTTT. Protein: CASSLGASGNSPLHF.

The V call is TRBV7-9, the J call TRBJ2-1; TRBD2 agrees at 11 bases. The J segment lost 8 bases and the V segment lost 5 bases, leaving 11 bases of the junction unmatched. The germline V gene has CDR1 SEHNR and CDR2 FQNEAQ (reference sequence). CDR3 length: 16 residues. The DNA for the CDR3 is TGTGCCAGCAGCAGTACTAGCGGGGGCATGTACGATGAGCAGTTCTTC. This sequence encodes CASSSTSGGMYDEQFF. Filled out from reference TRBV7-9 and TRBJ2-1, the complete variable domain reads DTGVSQNPRHKITKRGQNVTFRCDPISEHNRLYWYRQTLGQGPEFLTYFQNEAQLEKSRLLSDRFSAERPKGSFSTLEIQRTEQGDSAMYLCASSSTSGGMYDEQFFGPGTRLTVL.

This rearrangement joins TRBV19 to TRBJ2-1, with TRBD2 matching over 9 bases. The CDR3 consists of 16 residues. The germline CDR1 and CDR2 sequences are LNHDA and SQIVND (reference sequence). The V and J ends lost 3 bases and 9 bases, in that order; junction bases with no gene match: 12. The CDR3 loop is CASSMRASGDRGEQFF. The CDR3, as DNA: TGTGCCAGTAGTATGAGGGCTAGCGGGGATCGGGGTGAGCAGTTCTTC.

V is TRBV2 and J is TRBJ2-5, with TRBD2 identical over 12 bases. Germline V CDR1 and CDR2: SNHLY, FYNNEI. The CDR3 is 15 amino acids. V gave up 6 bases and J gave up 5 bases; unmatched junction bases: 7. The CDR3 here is CASSLTSGGRETQYF. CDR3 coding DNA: TGTGCCAGCAGCCTGACTAGCGGGGGTCGGGAGACCCAGTACTTC.

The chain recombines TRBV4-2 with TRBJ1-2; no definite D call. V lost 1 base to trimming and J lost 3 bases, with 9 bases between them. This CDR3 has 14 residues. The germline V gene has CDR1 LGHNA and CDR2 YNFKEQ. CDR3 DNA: TGTGCCAGCAGCCAAGTTTCCAGTTACTATGGCTACACCTTC. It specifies CASSQVSSYYGYTF.

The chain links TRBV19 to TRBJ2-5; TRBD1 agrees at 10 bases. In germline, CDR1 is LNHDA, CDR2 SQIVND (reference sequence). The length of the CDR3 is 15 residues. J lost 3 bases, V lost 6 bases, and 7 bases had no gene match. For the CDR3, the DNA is TGTGCCAGTAGACCACTCGGGACAGGGGAAGAGACCCAGTACTTC. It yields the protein CASRPLGTGEETQYF.

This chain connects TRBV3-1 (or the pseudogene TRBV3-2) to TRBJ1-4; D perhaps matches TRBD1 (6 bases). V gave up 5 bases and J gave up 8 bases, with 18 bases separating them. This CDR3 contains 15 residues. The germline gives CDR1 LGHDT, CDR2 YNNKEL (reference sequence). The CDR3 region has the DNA TGTGCCAGCAGCTCAACAGGGAGTGTGGAGGAAAAACTGTTTTTT. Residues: CASSSTGSVEEKLFF.

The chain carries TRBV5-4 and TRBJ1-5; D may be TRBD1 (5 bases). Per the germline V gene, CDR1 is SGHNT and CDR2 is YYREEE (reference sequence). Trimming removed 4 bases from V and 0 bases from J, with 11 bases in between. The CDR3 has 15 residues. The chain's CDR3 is CASSHPGDSNQPQHF. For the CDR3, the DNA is TGTGCCAGCAGCCACCCGGGGGATAGCAATCAGCCCCAGCATTTT.

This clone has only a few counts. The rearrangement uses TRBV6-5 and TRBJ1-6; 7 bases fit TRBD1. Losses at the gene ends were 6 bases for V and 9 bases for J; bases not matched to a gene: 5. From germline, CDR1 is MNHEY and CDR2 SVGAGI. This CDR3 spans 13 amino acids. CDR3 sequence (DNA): TGTGCCAGCAGCAGGGACAGCAGTTCACCCCTCCACTTT. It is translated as CASSRDSSSPLHF.

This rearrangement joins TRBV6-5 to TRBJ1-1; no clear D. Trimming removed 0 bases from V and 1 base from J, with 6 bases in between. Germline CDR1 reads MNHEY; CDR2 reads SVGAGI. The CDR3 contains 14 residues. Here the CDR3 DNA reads TGTGCCAGCAGTTACTCGCGGGGGAACACTGAAGCTTTCTTT. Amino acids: CASSYSRGNTEAFF.

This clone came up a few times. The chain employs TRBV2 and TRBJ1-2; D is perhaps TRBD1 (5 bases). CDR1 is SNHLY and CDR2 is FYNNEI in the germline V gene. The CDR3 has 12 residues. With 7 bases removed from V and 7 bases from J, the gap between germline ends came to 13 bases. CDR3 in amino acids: CASTTGEGGYTF. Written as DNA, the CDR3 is TGTGCCAGCACCACGGGGGAGGGTGGCTACACCTTC.

CDR3 region: CASRPKTGARKRTEAFF. CDR3 DNA sequence: TGTGCCAGTAGGCCGAAGACAGGGGCTAGGAAACGCACTGAAGCTTTCTTT. The chain joins TRBV19 to TRBJ1-1; 8 nucleotides match TRBD1. V lost 6 bases, J lost 4 bases, and 16 bases stayed unmatched. The CDR3 has 17 amino acids. Germline CDR1 LNHDA, CDR2 SQIVND (reference sequence).